The 11 T cell receptor beta chains reported below all come from one sample, sequenced in a study of PD-L1 blockade in urothelial cancer. The data were produced by immunoSEQ multiplex PCR, yet TCRdb's version contains in-frame clones alone and is incomplete. The data contain some 54,000 clones, over 75% of them singletons. The specimen comprised PBMCs, sampled around atezolizumab (anti-PD-L1) treatment. These receptors were obtained from a man in his forties with urothelial cancer.

The V gene is TRBV6-5, the J gene TRBJ2-7; 11 bases agree with TRBD2. CDR1 MNHEY and CDR2 SVGAGI come from the germline V gene. The CDR3 spans 14 residues. V lost 6 bases and J lost 6; bases outside the gene matches: 7. The CDR3 sequence is CASSPLAGGIEQYF. DNA of the CDR3: TGTGCCAGCAGCCCTTTAGCGGGAGGGATCGAGCAGTACTTC.

This clone was counted between two and nine times. The rearrangement links TRBV6-5 to TRBJ1-2; the match to TRBD1 covers 8 bases. The CDR3 runs to 13 residues. Germline loops: CDR1 MNHEY, CDR2 SVGAGI. Trimming cost V 7 bases and J 7 bases; bases outside gene matches: 8. The CDR3 spells CASIRGQGSGYTF. The CDR3 nucleotides read TGTGCCAGCATTCGAGGACAGGGTTCTGGCTACACCTTC.

The chain uses TRBV6-5 and TRBJ1-3, with 8 bases that match TRBD1. Germline V gives CDR1 MNHEY, CDR2 SVGAGI. The CDR3 consists of 15 residues. The ends lost 5 bases at V and 7 bases at J; junction bases unmatched: 10. Written as DNA, the CDR3 is TGTGCCAGCAGTAAAAGGACAGGGAGTCAGAACACCATATATTTT. Its protein is CASSKRTGSQNTIYF.

This clone appeared once. The V gene is TRBV6-5, the J gene TRBJ2-3; 8 nucleotides agree with TRBD1. Losses at the gene ends were 10 bases for V and 2 bases for J; bases not matched to a gene: 11. CDR3 length: 15 amino acids. The germline gives CDR1 MNHEY, CDR2 SVGAGI. CDR3 DNA: TGTGCCACAGGCAGGGGGACAGGCCTCACAGATACGCAGTATTTT. It is translated as CATGRGTGLTDTQYF.

The chain has TRBV5-1 and TRBJ2-5; D gene ambiguous. Per germline, CDR1 SGHRS and CDR2 YFSETQ. Deletions cut 8 bases from V and 7 bases from J, with 21 bases between. The CDR3 consists of 14 residues. In DNA, the CDR3 is TGCGCCAGTTTTTTCAGCGAGAGCAGCGTGACCCAGTACTTC. Protein sequence: CASFFSESSVTQYF.

The chain has TRBV19 and TRBJ1-1; 10 bases line up with TRBD1. Trimming cost V 10 bases and J 3 bases; bases outside gene matches: 17. This CDR3 is 17 amino acids long. Germline CDR1 LNHDA, CDR2 SQIVND (reference sequence). The CDR3 here is CATKTGQGSPRYTEAFF. Written as DNA, the CDR3 is TGTGCCACCAAAACGGGACAGGGGAGTCCGAGATACACTGAAGCTTTCTTT. Full variable domain (rest looked up from reference TRBV19 and TRBJ1-1): DGGITQSPKYLFRKEGQNVTLSCEQNLNHDAMYWYRQDPGQGLRLIYYSQIVNDFQKGDIAEGYSVSREKKESFPLTVTSAQKNPTAFYLCATKTGQGSPRYTEAFFGQGTRLTVV.

CDR3 region: CASSEHLVNTEAFF. In DNA form, the CDR3 reads TGCGCCAGCAGCGAACATCTGGTAAACACTGAAGCTTTCTTT. The rearrangement joins TRBV5-1 to TRBJ1-1; no reliable D call. Deletions cut 4 bases from V and 2 bases from J, with 12 bases between. The germline gives CDR1 SGHRS, CDR2 YFSETQ. The CDR3 extends over 14 amino acids. The full variable domain, completed using reference TRBV5-1 and TRBJ1-1, is KAGVTQTPRYLIKTRGQQVTLSCSPISGHRSVSWYQQTPGQGLQFLFEYFSETQRNKGNFPGRFSGRQFSNSRSEMNVSTLELGDSALYLCASSEHLVNTEAFFGQGTRLTVV.

The chain employs TRBV5-5 and TRBJ2-7; possible D gene TRBD2, 6 bases. CDR1 is SGHKS and CDR2 is YYEKEE in the germline V gene (reference sequence). Trimming took 0 bases from V and 2 from J, leaving 9 bases between them. The CDR3 spans 14 residues. The CDR3 loop reads CASSLVSGPYEQYF. The CDR3 coding sequence is TGTGCCAGCAGCTTGGTTAGCGGCCCCTACGAGCAGTACTTC.

The rearrangement joins TRBV5-1 to TRBJ1-2, with a possible D match to TRBD1 (5 bases). Trimming pared 0 bases from V and 4 bases from J, leaving 13 bases between. Germline CDR1 SGHRS, CDR2 YFSETQ. The CDR3 is made up of 15 amino acids. The CDR3 sequence: CASSLGLAGFYGYTF. CDR3 sequence (DNA): TGCGCCAGCAGCTTGGGATTGGCAGGGTTCTATGGCTACACCTTC. The complete variable domain, with remaining parts taken from reference TRBV5-1 and TRBJ1-2, reads KAGVTQTPRYLIKTRGQQVTLSCSPISGHRSVSWYQQTPGQGLQFLFEYFSETQRNKGNFPGRFSGRQFSNSRSEMNVSTLELGDSALYLCASSLGLAGFYGYTFGSGTRLTVV.

The gene calls are TRBV28 and TRBJ2-1; 11 bases agree with TRBD2. The CDR3 length is 16 residues. Germline V gives CDR1 MDHEN, CDR2 SYDVKM. The trim removed 3 bases at V and 3 bases at J, leaving 4 bases unmatched. This CDR3 reads CASSFLGLAVYNEQFF. CDR3 coding DNA: TGTGCCAGCAGTTTTTTGGGACTAGCGGTCTACAATGAGCAGTTCTTC.

The chain joins TRBV28 to TRBJ2-1; 7 bases agree with TRBD1. The CDR3 contains 17 residues. Germline assignment: CDR1 MDHEN and CDR2 SYDVKM. The J segment lost 5 bases and the V segment lost 4 bases, leaving 14 bases of the junction unmatched. CDR3 nucleotides: TGTGCCAGCAGTTCGTCAACTAGGGGGCTCATCCACAATGAGCAGTTCTTC. This sequence encodes CASSSSTRGLIHNEQFF.